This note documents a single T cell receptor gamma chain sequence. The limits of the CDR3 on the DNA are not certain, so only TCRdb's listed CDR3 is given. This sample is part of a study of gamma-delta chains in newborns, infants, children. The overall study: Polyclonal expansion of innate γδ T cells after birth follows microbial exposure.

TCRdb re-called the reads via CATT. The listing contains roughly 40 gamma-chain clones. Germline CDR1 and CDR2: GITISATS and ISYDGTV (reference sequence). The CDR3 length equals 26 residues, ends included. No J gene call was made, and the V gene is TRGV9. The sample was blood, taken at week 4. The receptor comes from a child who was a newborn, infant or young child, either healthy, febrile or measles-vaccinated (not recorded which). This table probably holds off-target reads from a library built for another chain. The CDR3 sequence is CACDTSGYALSWDTRQMFFGTGIKLF.